One and the same sample provided the 8 T cell receptor beta chains below, sequenced in a study of blood T cell repertoires in COVID-19. Sequenced by immunoSEQ multiplex PCR; TCRdb stores in-frame clones only, minus some. The table lists around 200,000 clones, 81% of them singletons. Input material: PBMCs or T cells enriched from blood (not recorded which). These receptors all come from a man aged 35 to 55 who had recovered from COVID-19.

The sample holds a few counts of this clone. This chain uses TRBV5-1 with TRBJ2-1, with TRBD1 as a possible D gene (6 bases). V lost 0 bases and J lost 4, with 14 bases in between. Looked up from germline, CDR1 is SGHRS and CDR2 is YFSETQ. The CDR3 has 16 amino acids. CDR3 residues: CASSLGRGSPYNEQFF. In nucleotides, the CDR3 is TGCGCCAGCAGCTTGGGTAGGGGGAGTCCTTACAATGAGCAGTTCTTC.

The V and J genes are TRBV27 and TRBJ1-5, with 8 positions matching TRBD1. Germline values: CDR1 MNHEY, CDR2 SMNVEV (reference sequence). V was pared by 2 bases and J by 0 bases, with 9 bases of the junction left unmatched. The CDR3 is 18 residues long. The CDR3 coding sequence is TGTGCCAGCAGTTTACGTGGGACAGGAGCTTATAGCAATCAGCCCCAGCATTTT. The encoded protein is CASSLRGTGAYSNQPQHF.

The chain has TRBV18 and TRBJ1-4; D is undetermined. The CDR3 is 12 amino acids. Trimming left V 2 bases short and J 8 bases short, with 6 bases between. Germline V gene lookup returns CDR1 KGHSH and CDR2 LQKENI. In DNA, the CDR3 is TGTGCCAGCTCACCAGGAGGCGAAAAACTGTTTTTT. Amino acids: CASSPGGEKLFF.

The CDR3 DNA reads TGTGCCAGCAGTTTCGGTCAGAACACTGAAGCTTTCTTT. Its protein product is CASSFGQNTEAFF. The genes are TRBV12-3 or TRBV12-4 and TRBJ1-1; D gene unclear. The CDR3 extends over 13 amino acids. The germline V and J ends were trimmed by 3 bases and 1 base, with 6 bases remaining between them.

Written as DNA, the CDR3 is TGTGCCAGCAGTTTCACAGGGGCGCACACTGAAGCTTTCTTT. Its protein is CASSFTGAHTEAFF. The chain recombines TRBV6-2 or TRBV6-3 with TRBJ1-1, with TRBD1 matching 7 bases. CDR3 length: 14 amino acids. Germline values: CDR1 MNHEY, CDR2 SVGEGT. Trimming took 4 bases from V and 3 from J; bases not matched to a gene: 5.

The chain combines TRBV6-1 with TRBJ1-1; perhaps TRBD1 as D (6 bases). Germline CDR1 is MNHNS and CDR2 is SASEGT. This CDR3 region has 13 residues. V lost 7 bases and J lost 4, with 13 bases in between. CDR3 sequence: CASTTRGATEAFF. The CDR3 DNA reads as TGTGCCAGCACCACCCGGGGGGCCACTGAAGCTTTCTTT.

Details on this clone: A far bigger clonotype differs at one base, so this is likely a read error. The genes are TRBV5-6 and TRBJ2-7; 10 bases line up with TRBD1. Germline assignment: CDR1 SGHDT and CDR2 YYEEEE. V was pared by 2 bases and J by 3 bases, with 2 bases of the junction left unmatched. This CDR3 comprises 14 residues. CDR3 loop: CASSLGTGVYEQYF. The CDR3 DNA sequence: TGTGCCAGCAGCTTAGGGACAGGGGTCTACGAGCAGTACTTC.

The rearrangement links TRBV18 to TRBJ2-7; D is undetermined. Per the germline V gene, CDR1 is KGHSH and CDR2 is LQKENI. The CDR3 sequence is 13 residues long. The V gene lost 2 bases and the J gene lost 4 bases, with 9 bases spanning the gap. The CDR3 region has the DNA TGTGCCAGCTCACCAAACTCTAAGTACGAGCAGTACTTC. It yields the protein CASSPNSKYEQYF.